A single sample gave rise to the 23 T cell receptor beta chains below, sequenced in a study of CD8+CD57+ T cells in acquired aplastic anemia. Template material for TCR beta VDJ and CDR3 profiling consisted of genomic DNA. TCRdb processed the reads anew with MiXCR; each CDR3 protein has one entry. The repertoire includes about 190,000 distinct CDR3 sequences, approximately 49% of them detected once, and 16% sits in the top ten. The sample taken for sequencing was sorted CD4+, CD8+, or CD8+CD57+ T cells (not recorded which) from PBMCs. The source is a human donor in good health, serving as a control.

This clonotype was observed many times. The chain is built from TRBV9 and TRBJ1-2; 10 nucleotides line up with TRBD1. The junction had 1 base not matched to a gene; V was cut back by 0 bases and J by 2 bases. Germline V gives CDR1 SGDLS, CDR2 YYNGEE. CDR3 length equals 15 residues. CDR3 in DNA: TGTGCCAGCAGCGTAGGGGACAGGGGAAACTATGGCTACACCTTC. It codes for CASSVGDRGNYGYTF.

The chain uses TRBV7-3 and TRBJ1-1, with D hard to call. V was shortened by 0 bases and J by 8 bases, with 10 bases between the two germline ends. CDR1 and CDR2 from the germline V gene are SGHTA and FQGTGA. CDR3 size: 13 residues. CDR3 sequence reads: CASSLTSEVEAFF. CDR3 in DNA: TGTGCCAGCAGCTTAACGTCCGAGGTCGAAGCTTTCTTT. The whole variable domain, filled in from reference TRBV7-3 and TRBJ1-1, reads GAGVSQTPSNKVTEKGKYVELRCDPISGHTALYWYRQSLGQGPEFLIYFQGTGAADDSGLPNDRFFAVRPEGSVSTLKIQRTERGDSAVYLCASSLTSEVEAFFGQGTRLTVV.

Concerning this clonotype itself: The conserved phenylalanine or tryptophan is not found at the CDR3 terminus, so this likely reflects a read error. The rearrangement joins TRBV5-4 to TRBJ1-6, with 7 bases fitting TRBD1. V trimming: 3 bases; J trimming: 7 bases; junction bases outside the gene matches: 10. The CDR3 has 16 amino acids. Germline loops: CDR1 SGHNT, CDR2 YYREEE (reference sequence). The CDR3 loop is CASSWDSLEYNSPLHS. The CDR3 region has the DNA TGTGCCAGCAGCTGGGACAGTCTGGAGTACAATTCACCCCTCCACTCT.

This clonotype was seen ten or more times. The chain employs TRBV6-6 and TRBJ1-2; D gene ambiguous. CDR3 length equals 13 residues. Trimming shortened V by 2 bases and J by 4 bases, and 8 bases separated the two germline ends. The germline CDR1 and CDR2 sequences are MNHNY and SVGAGI (reference sequence). CDR3 nucleotide sequence: TGTGCCAGCAGTTACCCTGAGACCTATGGCTACACCTTC. This sequence encodes CASSYPETYGYTF.

This clonotype has a count of ten or more. V and J are TRBV7-8 and TRBJ2-7; 7 bases agree with TRBD1. CDR1 is SGHVS and CDR2 is FQNEAQ in the germline V gene. V was pared by 5 bases and J by 1 base, with 5 bases of the junction left unmatched. The CDR3 runs to 14 residues. CDR3 bases: TGTGCCAGCAGCCCCCAGACAGGGTCCTACGAGCAGTACTTC. This codes for CASSPQTGSYEQYF.

A word on this clonotype: This CDR3 fails to terminate in the conserved phenylalanine or tryptophan, so it likely reflects a read error. The chain employs TRBV6-1 and TRBJ2-6, with TRBD1 matching 7 bases. Germline CDR1 reads MNHNS; CDR2 reads SASEGT. This CDR3 region has 16 residues. The DNA of the CDR3 is TGTGCCAGCGGTGACAGGGAGCTATCTGGGGCCAACGTCCTGACTTCC. Amino acids: CASGDRELSGANVLTS.

In its sample, this clonotype was seen a few times. This chain connects TRBV2 to TRBJ2-3; D gene unclear. The CDR3 totals 10 residues. The V end was cut by 3 bases, the J end by 9 bases, with 4 bases between. The germline V gene encodes CDR1 SNHLY and CDR2 FYNNEI. The CDR3 region has the DNA TGTGCCAGCAGTGATTTAACGCAGTATTTT. Protein product: CASSDLTQYF.

The rearrangement joins TRBV29-1 to TRBJ1-1; TRBD1 might be the D (5 bases). Trimming took off 7 bases at V and 3 bases at J, with 9 bases between the two ends. The CDR3 has 11 residues. CDR1 is SQVTM and CDR2 is ANQGSEA in the germline V gene. The CDR3 region has the DNA TGCAGCGGGGCGGGGGACACTGAAGCTTTCTTT. It translates to CSGAGDTEAFF.

The chain is built from TRBV20-1 and TRBJ2-1; TRBD1 matches at 9 bases. This CDR3 spans 12 amino acids. Germline V lookup: CDR1 DFQATT, CDR2 SNEGSKA (reference sequence). The V gene end was trimmed by 6 bases and the J gene end by 10 bases; junction bases not matched to a gene: 7. This chain's CDR3 is CSAQTGGHEQFF. CDR3 DNA: TGCAGTGCGCAGACAGGGGGGCACGAGCAGTTCTTC.

The J gene is TRBJ2-3, the V gene TRBV19; TRBD2 matches 11 bases. V gave up 5 bases and J gave up 1 base; unmatched junction bases: 2. The V gene's germline CDR1 is LNHDA and CDR2 SQIVND (reference sequence). The CDR3 covers 15 residues. CDR3 in DNA: TGTGCCAGTAGTTCTAGCGGGGGGCGCACAGATACGCAGTATTTT. Amino acid sequence: CASSSSGGRTDTQYF.

Details on this clonotype: Compared with germline, one end of the junction differs, possibly owing to a read error. The rearrangement links TRBV10-3 to TRBJ1-1; D is unresolved. This CDR3 has 13 residues. Germline assignment: CDR1 ENHRY and CDR2 SYGVKD. The CDR3 region is CASSELNLAEAFF. Here the CDR3 DNA reads TGTGCCAGCAGTGAATTAAATTTAGCTGAAGCTTTCTTT.

In its sample, this clonotype was seen many times. The CDR3 DNA follows: TGCAGTGCTAGACCAGTCGGTACAGATACGCAGTATTTT. This gives the protein CSARPVGTDTQYF. This chain links TRBV20-1 with TRBJ2-3; D ambiguous. This CDR3 region has 13 residues. Trimming pared 2 bases from V and 3 bases from J, leaving 9 bases between. CDR1 DFQATT and CDR2 SNEGSKA come from the germline V gene (reference sequence).

This clonotype has a count of ten or more. The rearrangement uses TRBV15 and TRBJ2-2, with 16 bases that match TRBD2. The CDR3 covers 21 residues. Germline lookup yields CDR1 LNHNV and CDR2 YYDKDF (reference sequence). Losses at the gene ends were 2 bases for V and 5 bases for J; bases not matched to a gene: 14. The CDR3 DNA reads as TGTGCCACCAGCAGAAACTACCCCGGGACTAGCGGGGGGGGAGGGACCGGGGAGCTGTTTTTT. It is translated as CATSRNYPGTSGGGGTGELFF.

The sample holds many counts of this clonotype. The chain couples TRBV20-1 to TRBJ1-3; D is uncertain. Germline CDR1 DFQATT, CDR2 SNEGSKA (reference sequence). This CDR3 spans 13 amino acids. Trimming removed 3 bases from V and 1 base from J, with 7 bases in between. CDR3 protein: CSARTLSGNTIYF. CDR3 nucleotides: TGCAGTGCTAGGACATTATCTGGAAACACCATATATTTT.

The V call is TRBV9, the J call TRBJ1-2; 7 bases line up with TRBD1. The germline V gene has CDR1 SGDLS and CDR2 YYNGEE. Trimming cost V 4 bases and J 2 bases; bases outside gene matches: 5. There are 14 residues in the CDR3. CDR3 in amino acids: CASSPGGGNYGYTF. In DNA form, the CDR3 reads TGTGCCAGCAGCCCAGGGGGGGGCAACTATGGCTACACCTTC.

The chain combines TRBV25-1 with TRBJ2-7; possible D gene TRBD1, 6 bases. CDR3 length: 15 residues. V was cut by 3 bases and J by 7 bases, with 19 bases left in between. Germline CDR1 MGHDK, CDR2 SYGVNS. The CDR3 DNA reads as TGTGCCAGCAGTGAGACATCAGGGGTAAACTGGGAGCAGTACTTC. Translated: CASSETSGVNWEQYF.

This sequence joins TRBV6-1 and TRBJ2-7; the match to TRBD1 covers 11 bases. V dropped 6 bases and J dropped 5; count of bases not matched to a gene: 3. CDR3 length: 13 residues. Per germline, CDR1 MNHNS and CDR2 SASEGT. This chain's CDR3 is CASRGQGADEQYF. DNA of the CDR3: TGTGCCAGCAGAGGACAGGGGGCGGACGAGCAGTACTTC.

The gene calls are TRBV20-1 and TRBJ1-3, with D perhaps TRBD1 (6 bases). The CDR3 length is 14 residues. Germline lookup yields CDR1 DFQATT and CDR2 SNEGSKA (reference sequence). Trimming removed 3 bases from V and 3 bases from J, with 12 bases in between. CDR3 loop: CSASGQGSGNTIYF. The CDR3 DNA reads as TGCAGTGCTAGTGGCCAGGGGAGTGGAAACACCATATATTTT.

The rearrangement uses TRBV7-9 and TRBJ1-1; D is possibly TRBD1 (6 bases). Germline-derived CDR1 and CDR2 are SEHNR and FQNEAQ (reference sequence). The ends were cut back, 2 bases at V and 3 bases at J, with 13 bases in the middle. The CDR3 covers 15 residues. The CDR3 DNA sequence: TGTGCCAGCAGCTTACCCTCGGGGGGGCACACTGAAGCTTTCTTT. This codes for CASSLPSGGHTEAFF.

This chain connects TRBV2 to TRBJ2-3; tentatively, D is TRBD1 (7 bases). V lost 7 bases to trimming and J lost 2 bases, with 13 bases between them. Germline V gene data show CDR1 as SNHLY and CDR2 as FYNNEI. The CDR3 is 14 residues long. The CDR3 DNA sequence: TGTGCCAGCATACGACAGGGACTCACAGATACGCAGTATTTT. The encoded protein is CASIRQGLTDTQYF.

The chain links TRBV7-9 to TRBJ2-6; D is ambiguous. CDR3 length equals 15 residues. Trimming took off 2 bases at V and 0 bases at J, with 5 bases between the two ends. From germline, CDR1 is SEHNR and CDR2 FQNEAQ (reference sequence). CDR3 nucleotide sequence: TGTGCCAGCAGCTTAACAGACTCTGGGGCCAACGTCCTGACTTTC. Its protein product is CASSLTDSGANVLTF. The variable domain in full, completed from reference TRBV7-9 and TRBJ2-6, reads DTGVSQNPRHKITKRGQNVTFRCDPISEHNRLYWYRQTLGQGPEFLTYFQNEAQLEKSRLLSDRFSAERPKGSFSTLEIQRTEQGDSAMYLCASSLTDSGANVLTFGAGSRLTVL.

Here the CDR3 reads CASSLTGSLYEQYF. In DNA form, the CDR3 reads TGTGCCAGCAGTTTAACAGGGAGCCTCTACGAGCAGTACTTC. V is TRBV12-3 or TRBV12-4 and J is TRBJ2-7; D might be TRBD1 (6 bases). This CDR3 is built from 14 residues. The V and J ends lost 2 bases and 3 bases respectively, with 11 bases between them.

This clonotype was found once. The chain employs TRBV6-6 and TRBJ2-7, with D possibly matching TRBD1 (6 bases). CDR3 length equals 17 residues. Trimming took off 6 bases at V and 0 bases at J, with 21 bases between the two ends. Germline V gives CDR1 MNHNY, CDR2 SVGAGI (reference sequence). CDR3 amino acids: CASRIRWNRASSYEQYF. CDR3 DNA sequence: TGTGCCAGCAGGATCCGGTGGAACAGGGCGTCCTCCTACGAGCAGTACTTC.